One sample yielded the 30 T cell receptor beta chains listed below, sequenced in a study of vaccination and CD4 T cells after COVID-19. The treatment: approximately nine-day PBMC culture with coronavirus spike peptide pools or control peptides (ViraFEST assay). These TCRs are of unknown antigen specificity. Sequenced with the Oncomine TCR Beta short-read assay was DNA taken from cultured CD4+ T cells. TCRdb fed the PCR reads into MiXCR, producing one record per CDR3 protein. The table shows about 20,000 distinct CDR3 sequences, with roughly three fifths occurring only once. Sequencing input: CD4+ T cells from blood, cultured in vitro. All receptors derive from a human donor who had recovered from COVID-19.

J is TRBJ2-3 and V is TRBV20-1, with D unresolved. This CDR3 contains 14 residues. The V and J ends lost 1 base and 3 bases respectively, with 11 bases between them. Germline CDR1 is DFQATT and CDR2 is SNEGSKA (reference sequence). The CDR3 DNA sequence: TGCAGTGCTAGAGTAGCCGACTCTACAGATACGCAGTATTTT. Translating gives CSARVADSTDTQYF.

The J gene is TRBJ2-7, the V gene TRBV6-5; the D is unclear. Germline-derived CDR1 and CDR2 are MNHEY and SVGAGI. The CDR3 runs to 14 residues. V was trimmed by 2 bases and J by 7 bases, leaving 15 bases between them. This CDR3 is CASSYTTSPGEQYF. The CDR3 DNA reads as TGTGCCAGCAGTTACACCACATCCCCTGGAGAGCAGTACTTC.

As DNA, the CDR3 is TGCAGCGGGGGACAGGGGAGAGGAGTTAACACTGAAGCTTTCTTT. Translating it yields CSGGQGRGVNTEAFF. The chain is built from TRBV29-1 and TRBJ1-1; 10 nucleotides line up with TRBD1. V dropped 7 bases and J dropped 2; count of bases not matched to a gene: 10. There are 15 residues in the CDR3. In germline, CDR1 is SQVTM, CDR2 ANQGSEA. The whole variable domain, remainder taken from reference TRBV29-1 and TRBJ1-1, is SAVISQKPSRDICQRGTSLTIQCQVDSQVTMMFWYRQQPGQSLTLIATANQGSEATYESGFVIDKFPISRPNLTFSTLTVSNMSPEDSSIYLCSGGQGRGVNTEAFFGQGTRLTVV.

The table lists this clonotype with a few counts. This chain joins TRBV7-2 and TRBJ1-5; 10 nucleotides align to TRBD1. Trimming took 5 bases from V and 5 from J; bases not matched to a gene: 18. CDR1 and CDR2 (germline): SGHTA, FQGNSA. The CDR3 runs 19 residues. The CDR3 DNA reads as TGTGCCAGCAGCGGAGATGAGACAGGGGGCTCAATTTCCTATCAGCCCCAGCATTTT. Translated, it gives CASSGDETGGSISYQPQHF.

This clonotype was seen a single time. The chain has TRBV7-2 and TRBJ2-5; the match to TRBD2 covers 7 bases. CDR1 and CDR2 from the germline V gene are SGHTA and FQGNSA. The CDR3 runs 16 residues. V lost 5 bases, J lost 1 base, and 10 bases stayed unmatched. The CDR3 DNA reads as TGTGCCAGCAGCCTACCCCCCTCTAGCGGCCAAGAGACCCAGTACTTC. Translating it yields CASSLPPSSGQETQYF.

This clonotype showed up just a few times. The chain employs TRBV19 and TRBJ1-5, with a weak D call TRBD1 (6 bases). The V gene lost 7 bases and the J gene lost 0 bases, with 13 bases spanning the gap. Per the germline V gene, CDR1 is LNHDA and CDR2 is SQIVND (reference sequence). This CDR3 contains 15 residues. CDR3 nucleotide sequence: TGTGCCAGTACCCGGACAGCTAATAGCAATCAGCCCCAGCATTTT. Translation gives CASTRTANSNQPQHF.

The genes are TRBV7-9 and TRBJ2-5; possible D gene TRBD2, 6 bases. Trimming left V 5 bases short and J 0 bases short, with 10 bases between. The V gene's germline CDR1 is SEHNR and CDR2 FQNEAQ (reference sequence). This CDR3 is built from 14 residues. The DNA for the CDR3 is TGTGCCAGCAGCGCGGGATCGTACCAAGAGACCCAGTACTTC. This gives the protein CASSAGSYQETQYF. The full variable domain, with the rest looked up from reference TRBV7-9 and TRBJ2-5, is DTGVSQNPRHKITKRGQNVTFRCDPISEHNRLYWYRQTLGQGPEFLTYFQNEAQLEKSRLLSDRFSAERPKGSFSTLEIQRTEQGDSAMYLCASSAGSYQETQYFGPGTRLLVL.

This clonotype was found once. At one end the junction does not follow the germline gene, possibly because of a read error. The chain joins TRBV7-8 to TRBJ1-2; 7 bases agree with TRBD1. Looked up from germline, CDR1 is SGHVS and CDR2 is FQNEAQ. The CDR3 is 14 residues long. The CDR3 sequence is CASSPDRVTGGYTF. CDR3 nucleotides: TGCGCCAGCAGCCCCGACAGGGTTACGGGTGGCTACACCTTC.

The chain couples TRBV7-9 to TRBJ2-4; 7 bases are shared with TRBD2. V gave up 7 bases and J gave up 9 bases; unmatched junction bases: 6. CDR1 is SEHNR and CDR2 is FQNEAQ in the germline V gene (reference sequence). The CDR3 consists of 12 residues. The CDR3 coding sequence is TGTGCCAGCACCCGAGGGGAGGGCATTCAGTACTTC. Its protein product is CASTRGEGIQYF.

This chain joins TRBV14 and TRBJ1-2, with D possibly being TRBD1 (5 bases). Trimming pared 2 bases from V and 8 bases from J, leaving 12 bases between. CDR1 is SGHDN, CDR2 FVKESK, per germline. CDR3 size: 13 residues. In DNA form, the CDR3 reads TGTGCCAGCAGCCAATCCAGGGATTCGGGCTACACCTTC. Protein sequence: CASSQSRDSGYTF.

This clonotype was seen a handful of times. V is TRBV28 and J is TRBJ1-1; no definite D call. V shed 9 bases and J shed 3 bases, with 11 bases lying between them. This CDR3 comprises 12 residues. The V gene's germline CDR1 is MDHEN and CDR2 SYDVKM. The CDR3 region is CASAVGYTEAFF. DNA of the CDR3: TGTGCCAGTGCGGTAGGGTACACTGAAGCTTTCTTT.

This clonotype appeared a single time. This chain links TRBV28 with TRBJ1-2, with D possibly being TRBD1 (5 bases). Per the germline V gene, CDR1 is MDHEN and CDR2 is SYDVKM. CDR3 length equals 14 residues. Between the trimmed V and J ends, which lost 6 bases and 4 bases, there was a span of 15 bases. CDR3 amino acids: CASSTQGAVYGYTF. CDR3 sequence (DNA): TGTGCCAGCAGCACTCAAGGGGCAGTCTATGGCTACACCTTC.

The V gene is TRBV5-1, the J gene TRBJ2-5; no reliable D call. Germline lookup yields CDR1 SGHRS and CDR2 YFSETQ. The CDR3 covers 14 residues. Between the trimmed V and J ends, which lost 0 bases and 1 base, there was a span of 7 bases. CDR3 amino acids: CASSLGGAQETQYF. Written as DNA, the CDR3 is TGCGCCAGCAGCTTGGGCGGAGCCCAAGAGACCCAGTACTTC.

In its sample, this clonotype was seen once. The gene calls are TRBV18 and TRBJ2-7; 12 bases map to TRBD2. This CDR3 contains 15 residues. In germline, CDR1 is KGHSH, CDR2 LQKENI. The V segment lost 3 bases and the J segment 3 bases; nucleotides outside the gene matches: 3. The CDR3 spells CASSPQGLAGYEQYF. For the CDR3, the DNA is TGTGCCAGCTCACCGCAGGGACTAGCGGGCTACGAGCAGTACTTC.

This clonotype was seen a few times. The rearrangement links TRBV10-3 to TRBJ1-2; TRBD1 aligns across 10 bases. Germline V CDR1 and CDR2: ENHRY, SYGVKD. V trimming: 10 bases; J trimming: 4 bases; junction bases outside the gene matches: 6. CDR3 size: 13 residues. This CDR3 reads CATFRTGGYGYTF. The CDR3 DNA reads TGTGCCACCTTCCGGACAGGGGGCTATGGCTACACCTTC.

The chain joins TRBV11-2 to TRBJ1-2, with 7 bases fitting TRBD1. This CDR3 has 13 amino acids. Germline values: CDR1 SGHAT, CDR2 FQNNGV. With V trimmed by 5 bases and J by 7 bases, 7 bases remained unmatched. CDR3 sequence reads: CASSAFTGVGYTF. As DNA, the CDR3 is TGTGCCAGCAGCGCATTCACAGGGGTTGGCTACACCTTC.

The chain links TRBV7-2 to TRBJ2-7, with D possibly matching TRBD2 (6 bases). Germline values: CDR1 SGHTA, CDR2 FQGNSA. The CDR3 extends over 13 amino acids. V was clipped by 1 base and J by 3 bases, with 7 bases between them. The chain's CDR3 is CASSLGGNYEQYF. CDR3 coding DNA: TGTGCCAGCAGCTTAGGCGGGAACTACGAGCAGTACTTC.

The chain couples TRBV6-1 to TRBJ2-3, with D unclear. The CDR3 sequence is 14 residues long. Trimming removed 4 bases at V and 0 bases at J, with 8 bases between. Germline V gene lookup returns CDR1 MNHNS and CDR2 SASEGT. CDR3 sequence (DNA): TGTGCCAGCAGTGCCCAGACTAGCACAGATACGCAGTATTTT. Protein product: CASSAQTSTDTQYF.

This rearrangement joins TRBV7-8 to TRBJ2-1, with 8 bases matching TRBD2. This CDR3 has 14 residues. CDR1 SGHVS and CDR2 FQNEAQ come from the germline V gene. V was pared by 6 bases and J by 0 bases, with 1 base of the junction left unmatched. The CDR3 region is CASRAGGSYNEQFF. CDR3 in DNA: TGTGCCAGCAGGGCGGGAGGCTCCTACAATGAGCAGTTCTTC.

This CDR3 is CASSYAGVTSGNTIYF. Here the CDR3 DNA reads TGTGCCAGCAGTTACGCCGGAGTGACCTCTGGAAACACCATATATTTT. The J gene is TRBJ1-3, the V gene TRBV6-5, with no clear D. The CDR3 sequence is 16 residues long. V lost 2 bases to trimming and J lost 0 bases, with 11 bases between them. CDR1 is MNHEY and CDR2 is SVGAGI in the germline V gene.

This clonotype was observed a few times. The chain carries TRBV30 and TRBJ1-5, with TRBD1 matching over 8 bases. Germline V gene lookup returns CDR1 GTSNPN and CDR2 SVGIG (reference sequence). CDR3 size: 17 residues. J lost 0 bases, V lost 4 bases, and 11 bases had no gene match. CDR3: CAWNSQGAEYSNQPQHF. CDR3 nucleotide sequence: TGTGCCTGGAATAGTCAGGGGGCCGAGTATAGCAATCAGCCCCAGCATTTT.

The genes are TRBV7-6 and TRBJ2-5; D call uncertain. CDR1 is SGHVS and CDR2 is FNYEAQ in the germline V gene. The CDR3 sequence is 15 residues long. V was trimmed by 1 base and J by 2 bases, leaving 11 bases between them. The CDR3 loop is CASSLDGQRQETQYF. The DNA for the CDR3 is TGTGCCAGCAGCTTAGATGGGCAGAGACAAGAGACCCAGTACTTC.

This chain uses TRBV6-2 or TRBV6-3 with TRBJ2-2; D is ambiguous. CDR1 MNHEY and CDR2 SVGEGT come from the germline V gene. V lost 2 bases to trimming and J lost 1 base, with 5 bases between them. The CDR3 is 14 residues long. This CDR3 is CASSYTRNTGELFF. CDR3 bases: TGTGCCAGCAGTTACACACGGAACACCGGGGAGCTGTTTTTT.

The rearrangement links TRBV7-8 to TRBJ2-3; TRBD1 or TRBD2 may be the D gene (7 bases each). The CDR3 is 17 residues long. The V gene lost 6 bases and the J gene lost 4 bases, with 23 bases spanning the gap. Germline CDR1 reads SGHVS; CDR2 reads FQNEAQ. CDR3 amino acids: CASRARGGGGFADTQYF. CDR3 in DNA: TGTGCCAGCAGGGCCCGGGGAGGGGGCGGTTTCGCAGATACGCAGTATTTT.

The V call is TRBV20-1, the J call TRBJ1-2; 8 bases are shared with TRBD1. V lost 1 base, J lost 10 bases, and 11 bases stayed unmatched. Germline V CDR1 and CDR2: DFQATT, SNEGSKA (reference sequence). The CDR3 runs to 14 residues. CDR3: CSARALQGGADYTF. Written as DNA, the CDR3 is TGCAGTGCTAGAGCTTTACAGGGGGGAGCTGACTACACCTTC.

This rearrangement joins TRBV5-6 to TRBJ1-4; D not certain. The CDR3 spans 12 residues. Germline assignment: CDR1 SGHDT and CDR2 YYEEEE. Trimming took off 1 base at V and 6 bases at J, with 4 bases between the two ends. CDR3 region: CASSLSDEKLFF. The CDR3 coding sequence is TGTGCCAGCAGCTTGTCGGATGAAAAACTGTTTTTT.

This clonotype has a handful of counts. This chain uses TRBV28 with TRBJ1-2; D unresolved. Looked up from germline, CDR1 is MDHEN and CDR2 is SYDVKM. The CDR3 covers 13 residues. Trimming took off 4 bases at V and 2 bases at J, with 8 bases between the two ends. The CDR3 DNA sequence: TGTGCCAGCAGTTCCGCAGACAACTATGGCTACACCTTC. The encoded protein is CASSSADNYGYTF.

The rearrangement links TRBV12-3 or TRBV12-4 to TRBJ1-1; TRBD1 matches at 7 bases. The CDR3 length is 15 residues. V gave up 6 bases and J gave up 5 bases; unmatched junction bases: 12. CDR3 nucleotide sequence: TGTGCCAGCAGCCAAAATCAGGGGGTAGGAACTGAAGCTTTCTTT. Amino acid sequence: CASSQNQGVGTEAFF.

This clonotype was found a few times. The chain couples TRBV19 to TRBJ1-1; tentative D call: TRBD1 (6 bases). The V end lost 3 bases, the J end lost 4 bases, and 24 bases lay between the germline ends. The CDR3 sequence is 18 residues long. Germline CDR1 LNHDA, CDR2 SQIVND (reference sequence). The CDR3 nucleotides are TGTGCCAGTAGTATTAGGGGGGATCCTACCTACCCGGTCACTGAAGCTTTCTTT. Translation: CASSIRGDPTYPVTEAFF.

This clonotype has a handful of counts. The J gene is TRBJ2-3, the V gene TRBV18; D unclear. This CDR3 is built from 14 residues. The V gene lost 6 bases and the J gene lost 1 base, with 11 bases spanning the gap. Germline V gene lookup returns CDR1 KGHSH and CDR2 LQKENI. The CDR3 DNA reads as TGTGCCAGCTCCCCCCTGGGCGGCACAGATACGCAGTATTTT. Translation gives CASSPLGGTDTQYF.